The clone carrying this T cell receptor beta chain showed up just once. The data were obtained in a study of cytomegalovirus exposure and HLA in healthy donors. These donors were members of the roughly 130-subject validation cohort, a group separate from the approximately 700-subject first cohort. Clones were read by immunoSEQ multiplex PCR, and TCRdb kept only the in-frame ones, dropping some. The data contain some 140,000 clones, about 86% of them singletons. There are 14 residues in the CDR3. The V end was cut by 5 bases, the J end by 7 bases, with 15 bases between. The germline CDR1 and CDR2 sequences are MDHEN and SYDVKM.

This chain joins TRBV28 and TRBJ1-5, with D perhaps matching TRBD1 (6 bases). Input material: PBMCs. The sequence was obtained from a human donor in good health. The chain's CDR3 is CASSLQQGRQPQHF. Written as DNA, the CDR3 is TGTGCCAGCAGTCTACAGCAGGGGAGACAGCCCCAGCATTTT.